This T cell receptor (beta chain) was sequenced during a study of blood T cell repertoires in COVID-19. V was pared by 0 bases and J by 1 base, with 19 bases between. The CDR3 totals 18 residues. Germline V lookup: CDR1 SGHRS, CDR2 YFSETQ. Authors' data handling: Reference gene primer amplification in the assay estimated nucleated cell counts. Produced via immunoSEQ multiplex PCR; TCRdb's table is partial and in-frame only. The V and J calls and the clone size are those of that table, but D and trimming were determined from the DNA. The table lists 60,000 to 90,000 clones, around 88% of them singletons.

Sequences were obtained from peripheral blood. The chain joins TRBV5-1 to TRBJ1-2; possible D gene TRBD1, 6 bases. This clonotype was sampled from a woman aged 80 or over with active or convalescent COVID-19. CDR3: CASSLAPGDDPSNYGYTF. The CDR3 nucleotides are TGCGCCAGCAGCTTGGCCCCAGGGGACGATCCGAGTAACTATGGCTACACCTTC.